This entry describes one TCR beta chain. The target of this receptor is not known. The sample holds no much larger clone one base away, and base qualities are not on file. CDR1 and CDR2 (SGHTA, FQGNSA) derive from the germline V gene. Trimming takes 2 bases from V and 2 bases from J, and the germline ends sit 16 bases apart. Its CDR3 holds 16 amino acids, cysteine through phenylalanine. Left in the record is the CDR3 DNA by itself, 48 bases read in frame from the first base. This specimen comes from a study of blood T cell repertoires in COVID-19 (TCRdb year 2020). About the full investigation: Samples covering the acute and convalescent phases of COVID-19 were provided by collaborators in the United States, Italy and Spain. The repertoires were released in a freely available public database intended as a resource for research on the immune response to SARS-CoV-2. Nearly every sample came with metadata listing a de-identified subject ID, COVID-19 status, age in years and sex. Samples came from the ongoing ImmuneRACE study (first 160 participants) plus 1,254 subjects from 6 global collaborators. Deeply sampled blood TCRbeta repertoires from subjects exposed to, actively infected with, or recovered from COVID-19 were included in the dataset. The prospective study material was composed of cDNA or gDNA derived from T cells, B-cell-depleted T cells, or PBMCs. Where HLA class I and class II types were available, the types were taken from metadata supplied by the sample provider, not from assay-based typing.

TCRbeta CDR3 regions were amplified from genomic DNA by means of the immunoSEQ Assay, a bias-controlled multiplex PCR. As for the authors' bioinformatics: Nucleated cell counts per sample were estimated from amplification of reference gene primers within the assay. To quantify the absolute abundance of each unique TCRbeta CDR3 rearrangement, sequence reads were collapsed and filtered. For each sample, productive Simpson clonality was calculated as the square root of Simpson's diversity index over productive rearrangements. TCRdb re-hosts the immuneACCESS table, in-frame sequences only. Its copies lack some clones; in the studies checked, an unresolved V gene accounts for under half of them, and the cause for the rest is not known. The V and J calls and the clone size are those of that table, but D and trimming were determined from the DNA. The sample table contains 60,000 to 70,000 clones; only one count was recorded for more than 65% of them. Under 5% of the sample is held by the ten biggest clonotypes.

Whole blood was collected in K2EDTA tubes by collaborating institutions according to the institutions' own protocols. For TCRbeta analysis, collaborator samples were shipped as frozen whole blood, as isolated PBMCs, or as DNA extracted from either sample type. Broader findings and caveats from the paper: The quantity of clinical and demographic metadata differed by source and by participant and was supplied without curation.

Here the chain combines TRBV7-2 and TRBJ2-7, and the D gene may be TRBD1, 7 bases matching. Material: peripheral blood. The source of this sequence is an older woman with acute or convalescent COVID-19. The nucleotide sequence is TGTGCCAGCAGCTTATCCGGGCCAGGGGGGACCTACGAGCAGTACTTC. This sequence encodes CASSLSGPGGTYEQYF.